A single sample is the source of the 10 T cell receptor beta chains below, sequenced in a study of response to subunit inactivated influenza vaccine. TCRdb fed the RT-PCR reads into MiXCR, producing one record per CDR3 protein. In the table there are roughly 780,000 distinct CDR3 sequences, about 18% of which are singletons. The sample consisted of PBMCs from blood, taken more than 4 days after vaccination. These receptors were collected from a man in his forties or fifties who received an inactivated influenza vaccine.

The chain couples TRBV9 to TRBJ1-4; possibly TRBD1 for D (5 bases). The germline V gene encodes CDR1 SGDLS and CDR2 YYNGEE. The CDR3 runs 15 residues. Trimming removed 0 bases at V and 7 bases at J, with 13 bases between. CDR3 in amino acids: CASSVALGEVEKLFF. The CDR3 bases are TGTGCCAGCAGCGTAGCCTTGGGGGAGGTTGAAAAACTGTTTTTT.

This clonotype turned up a few times. This chain uses TRBV7-2 with TRBJ2-1, with D perhaps matching TRBD1 (6 bases). From germline, CDR1 is SGHTA and CDR2 FQGNSA. The CDR3 has 15 residues. The V end lost 0 bases, the J end lost 7 bases, and 13 bases lay between the germline ends. CDR3 loop: CASSLAPGALNEQFF. The DNA for the CDR3 is TGTGCCAGCAGCTTAGCGCCAGGGGCGCTTAATGAGCAGTTCTTC. Supplemented by reference TRBV7-2 and TRBJ2-1, the full variable domain reads GAGVSQSPSNKVTEKGKDVELRCDPISGHTALYWYRQSLGQGLEFLIYFQGNSAPDKSGLPSDRFSAERTGGSVSTLTIQRTQQEDSAVYLCASSLAPGALNEQFFGPGTRLTVL.

In this sample, this clonotype turned up once. The chain couples TRBV6-6 to TRBJ2-3; D gene ambiguous. Trimming pared 10 bases from V and 3 bases from J, leaving 8 bases between. This CDR3 region has 11 residues. Germline CDR1 is MNHNY and CDR2 is SVGAGI (reference sequence). CDR3 sequence reads: CATWGTDTQYF. DNA for the CDR3: TGTGCCACCTGGGGTACAGATACGCAGTATTTT.

The V call is TRBV20-1, the J call TRBJ2-5; 9 bases agree with TRBD1. The CDR3 contains 16 residues. Unmatched junction bases numbered 9, after V lost 0 bases and J lost 4 bases. Germline CDR1 reads DFQATT; CDR2 reads SNEGSKA (reference sequence). CDR3 DNA sequence: TGCAGTGCTAGAGACCCGGGACAGGGTGCGTCAGAGACCCAGTACTTC. Amino acid sequence: CSARDPGQGASETQYF.

This clonotype was counted at least ten times. The V and J genes are TRBV10-3 and TRBJ2-7; 7 nucleotides line up with TRBD1. V trimming: 11 bases; J trimming: 3 bases; junction bases outside the gene matches: 10. The germline V gene has CDR1 ENHRY and CDR2 SYGVKD. The CDR3 consists of 13 residues. CDR3 sequence: CALSAGTDYEQYF. The CDR3 bases are TGTGCCCTCTCCGCCGGGACAGACTACGAGCAGTACTTC.

The gene calls are TRBV24-1 and TRBJ2-2, with 8 nucleotides matching TRBD1. The length of the CDR3 is 15 residues. V gave up 9 bases and J gave up 1 base; unmatched junction bases: 6. Germline V lookup: CDR1 KGHDR, CDR2 SFDVKD. This chain's CDR3 is CATGAGTGNTGELFF. CDR3 nucleotide sequence: TGTGCCACCGGAGCCGGGACAGGGAACACCGGGGAGCTGTTTTTT.

This clonotype was counted only a few times. This chain links TRBV5-1 with TRBJ2-7, with 8 bases lining up with TRBD2. CDR3 length: 17 amino acids. Germline CDR1 SGHRS, CDR2 YFSETQ. J gave up 0 bases and V 4 bases, and 12 bases lay outside the gene matches. The CDR3 bases are TGCGCCAGCAGCCTCACTTCAGCGGGGGAGACCTCCTACGAGCAGTACTTC. Protein product: CASSLTSAGETSYEQYF. The variable domain in full, with the rest retrieved from reference TRBV5-1 and TRBJ2-7, is KAGVTQTPRYLIKTRGQQVTLSCSPISGHRSVSWYQQTPGQGLQFLFEYFSETQRNKGNFPGRFSGRQFSNSRSEMNVSTLELGDSALYLCASSLTSAGETSYEQYFGPGTRLTVT.

The chain is built from TRBV2 and TRBJ2-7; the match to TRBD1 covers 8 bases. Germline V gene sequence: CDR1 SNHLY, CDR2 FYNNEI. This CDR3 comprises 14 residues. Trimming cost V 6 bases and J 5 bases; bases outside gene matches: 9. CDR3 sequence: CASRPTPDRDEQYF. DNA for the CDR3: TGTGCCAGCAGACCCACCCCGGACAGGGACGAGCAGTACTTC. Looking up the rest from reference TRBV2 and TRBJ2-7 gives the full variable domain: EPEVTQTPSHQVTQMGQEVILRCVPISNHLYFYWYRQILGQKVEFLVSFYNNEISEKSEIFDDQFSVERPDGSNFTLKIRSTKLEDSAMYFCASRPTPDRDEQYFGPGTRLTVT.

The chain combines TRBV6-1 with TRBJ2-1; TRBD2 matches at 7 bases. Trimming removed 1 base from V and 4 bases from J; junction bases left unmatched: 10. Germline V gene lookup returns CDR1 MNHNS and CDR2 SASEGT. The CDR3 is 17 residues long. The CDR3 loop is CASSEGLGGSMYNEQFF. The CDR3 DNA sequence: TGTGCCAGCAGTGAAGGGCTGGGGGGGAGTATGTACAATGAGCAGTTCTTC.

This clonotype has only a few counts. The chain couples TRBV9 to TRBJ2-2, with TRBD2 matching 9 bases. V shed 4 bases and J 5 bases; nucleotides not matched to a gene: 18. The CDR3 consists of 19 residues. CDR1 and CDR2 from the germline V gene are SGDLS and YYNGEE. DNA of the CDR3: TGTGCCAGCAGCTCACCGGGACTAGCTACCCAAAAAACTACCGGGGAGCTGTTTTTT. Translated: CASSSPGLATQKTTGELFF.